The 32 T cell receptor beta chains listed next were all sequenced from one sample in a study of T cells in localized non-small cell lung cancer. TCRdb's table, derived via immunoSEQ multiplex PCR, lists solely in-frame clones and lacks some. The sample lists 50,000 to 70,000 clones; roughly 90% were seen once. Sequencing was performed on peripheral blood, taken before any cancer treatment. The receptors shown here come from a man aged 35-75 years with stage I lung adenocarcinoma.

The chain links TRBV29-1 to TRBJ1-1; 8 nucleotides line up with TRBD1. Germline V lookup: CDR1 SQVTM, CDR2 ANQGSEA. Trimming removed 5 bases from V and 0 bases from J; junction bases left unmatched: 5. The CDR3 extends over 14 amino acids. The CDR3 DNA is TGCAGCGTTTTCGACAGGGGACTGAACACTGAAGCTTTCTTT. It codes for CSVFDRGLNTEAFF.

The chain links TRBV7-9 to TRBJ1-1; tentative D call: TRBD1 (5 bases). The length of the CDR3 is 11 residues. The germline V and J ends were trimmed by 8 bases and 7 bases, with 11 bases remaining between them. In germline, CDR1 is SEHNR, CDR2 FQNEAQ (reference sequence). CDR3 nucleotides: TGTGCCAGCGCCAGGGACCGTGAAGCTTTCTTT. This codes for CASARDREAFF.

The V gene is TRBV11-2, the J gene TRBJ2-1; a weak D match, TRBD2 (6 bases). CDR1 is SGHAT and CDR2 is FQNNGV in the germline V gene. The V and J ends lost 8 bases and 7 bases respectively, with 15 bases between them. CDR3 size: 13 residues. The CDR3 region is CASLRDSGNEQFF. In DNA form, the CDR3 reads TGTGCCAGCCTTCGGGACTCGGGGAATGAGCAGTTCTTC.

The rearrangement uses TRBV11-2 and TRBJ2-1; 8 nucleotides match TRBD1. Germline CDR1 reads SGHAT; CDR2 reads FQNNGV. V was clipped by 4 bases and J by 6 bases; unmatched bases: 2. CDR3 length: 13 amino acids. CDR3 in amino acids: CASSSDRGNEQFF. CDR3 nucleotides: TGTGCCAGCAGCTCCGACAGGGGCAATGAGCAGTTCTTC.

This sequence joins TRBV28 and TRBJ2-3, with D tentatively TRBD1 (5 bases). The CDR3 has 14 residues. V was pared by 2 bases and J by 4 bases, with 10 bases between. Germline values: CDR1 MDHEN, CDR2 SYDVKM. CDR3 sequence reads: CASSLHQGADTQYF. CDR3 bases: TGTGCCAGCAGTTTACACCAAGGGGCAGATACGCAGTATTTT.

J is TRBJ2-2 and V is TRBV19; TRBD1 aligns across 10 bases. The trim removed 3 bases at V and 6 bases at J, leaving 4 bases unmatched. This CDR3 has 15 residues. Germline V CDR1 and CDR2: LNHDA, SQIVND (reference sequence). The CDR3 coding sequence is TGTGCCAGTAGTATCGGACAGGGGGTTGCCGGGGAGCTGTTTTTT. Its translation: CASSIGQGVAGELFF.

The chain links TRBV18 to TRBJ2-2; D is uncertain. The CDR3 runs 11 residues. In germline, CDR1 is KGHSH, CDR2 LQKENI. V shed 2 bases and J shed 9 bases, with 4 bases lying between them. The CDR3 DNA reads as TGTGCCAGCTCACCATCTAGGGAGCTGTTTTTT. Translating it yields CASSPSRELFF.

The genes are TRBV10-3 and TRBJ2-7; the match to TRBD1 covers 8 bases. This CDR3 region has 17 residues. Per the germline V gene, CDR1 is ENHRY and CDR2 is SYGVKD. Trimming removed 2 bases from V and 4 bases from J; junction bases left unmatched: 13. The CDR3, as DNA: TGTGCCATCAGTGAGGAGAAAGCAGGGGGCGCGGTTTACGAGCAGTACTTC. It specifies CAISEEKAGGAVYEQYF.

This chain uses TRBV27 with TRBJ2-7, with D hard to call. Germline lookup yields CDR1 MNHEY and CDR2 SMNVEV (reference sequence). Trimming stripped 2 bases from V and 2 bases from J, with 7 bases between. The length of the CDR3 is 13 residues. The chain's CDR3 is CASSLKVAYEQYF. The CDR3 DNA sequence: TGTGCCAGCAGTTTAAAAGTCGCCTACGAGCAGTACTTC.

The chain is built from TRBV19 and TRBJ2-2, with a possible D match to TRBD1 (5 bases). Trimming took 3 bases from V and 6 from J, leaving 14 bases between them. The CDR3 contains 15 residues. Germline values: CDR1 LNHDA, CDR2 SQIVND (reference sequence). The CDR3 DNA follows: TGTGCCAGTAGTATCCCAGGGAATAGCTCCGGGGAGCTGTTTTTT. It translates to CASSIPGNSSGELFF.

The rearrangement links TRBV19 to TRBJ2-2; D unclear. The germline CDR1 and CDR2 sequences are LNHDA and SQIVND (reference sequence). Trimming left V 1 base short and J 6 bases short, with 6 bases between. The CDR3 runs to 13 residues. DNA of the CDR3: TGTGCCAGTAGTATAGGAGAGGCCGGGGAGCTGTTTTTT. It translates to CASSIGEAGELFF.

This sequence joins TRBV6-5 and TRBJ2-7, with D perhaps TRBD2 (5 bases). V gave up 0 bases and J gave up 3 bases, with 9 bases separating them. Looked up from germline, CDR1 is MNHEY and CDR2 is SVGAGI. CDR3 size: 14 residues. The CDR3 sequence: CASSYSAGSYEQYF. The CDR3 bases are TGTGCCAGCAGTTACTCGGCTGGGAGCTACGAGCAGTACTTC.

The J gene is TRBJ2-5, the V gene TRBV11-2; no definite D call. CDR3 length: 12 residues. Germline V gives CDR1 SGHAT, CDR2 FQNNGV. The V end was cut by 5 bases, the J end by 7 bases, with 11 bases between. CDR3 loop: CASSNRRVTQYF. The CDR3 DNA reads as TGTGCCAGCAGCAACCGTCGGGTGACCCAGTACTTC.

J is TRBJ2-1 and V is TRBV7-2; no firm D call. There are 13 residues in the CDR3. CDR1 is SGHTA, CDR2 FQGNSA, per germline. V was cut by 0 bases and J by 5 bases, with 5 bases left in between. DNA of the CDR3: TGTGCCAGCAGCTTAGCTCAGCACAATGAGCAGTTCTTC. It codes for CASSLAQHNEQFF.

The chain uses TRBV7-9 and TRBJ2-7; no clear D. There are 13 residues in the CDR3. The V end lost 0 bases, the J end lost 1 base, and 4 bases lay between the germline ends. From germline, CDR1 is SEHNR and CDR2 FQNEAQ (reference sequence). DNA for the CDR3: TGTGCCAGCAGCTTAGCGGCGTCCTACGAGCAGTACTTC. Translated, it gives CASSLAASYEQYF.

The chain has TRBV10-1 and TRBJ2-7; TRBD2 agrees at 7 bases. V trimming: 0 bases; J trimming: 1 base; junction bases outside the gene matches: 9. Germline V gene data show CDR1 as WNHNN and CDR2 as SYGVQD (reference sequence). The CDR3 sequence is 17 residues long. As DNA, the CDR3 is TGCGCCAGCAGTGAGTCGATACGGGAGGCCCTGTCCTACGAGCAGTACTTC. The encoded protein is CASSESIREALSYEQYF.

V gene TRBV18 combines with J gene TRBJ1-3; unclear D gene. There are 15 residues in the CDR3. V lost 0 bases, J lost 2 bases, and 8 bases lay in between. The germline CDR1 and CDR2 sequences are KGHSH and LQKENI. The CDR3 coding sequence is TGTGCCAGCTCACCACCGGGCGGGGCTGGAAACACCATATATTTT. Translated, it gives CASSPPGGAGNTIYF.

The chain recombines TRBV25-1 with TRBJ2-1; TRBD2 matches at 11 bases. With V trimmed by 3 bases and J by 6 bases, 13 bases remained unmatched. Per germline, CDR1 MGHDK and CDR2 SYGVNS. This CDR3 comprises 18 residues. CDR3 DNA sequence: TGTGCCAGCAGTGATGGGACTAGCGGTTCGCCACGGGGCAATGAGCAGTTCTTC. It is translated as CASSDGTSGSPRGNEQFF.

The chain employs TRBV6-5 and TRBJ2-1; D unresolved. Trimming removed 7 bases at V and 9 bases at J, with 16 bases between. The CDR3 sequence is 13 residues long. CDR1 and CDR2 (germline): MNHEY, SVGAGI. For the CDR3, the DNA is TGTGCCAGCACAAACGATCGGACGGTTGAGCAGTTCTTC. It is translated as CASTNDRTVEQFF.

In its sample, this clone was seen a few times. V is TRBV19 and J is TRBJ1-5, with D perhaps matching TRBD1 (5 bases). Trimming removed 2 bases from V and 6 bases from J, with 14 bases in between. CDR1 is LNHDA, CDR2 SQIVND, per germline (reference sequence). The CDR3 loop spans 15 amino acids. The CDR3: CASSIMGTRSQPQHF. The CDR3 DNA sequence: TGTGCCAGTAGTATAATGGGGACCCGGTCTCAGCCCCAGCATTTT.

The chain is built from TRBV6-1 and TRBJ1-5; TRBD1 is a possible D gene (5 bases). CDR1 MNHNS and CDR2 SASEGT come from the germline V gene. Trimming took 2 bases from V and 3 from J, leaving 8 bases between them. This CDR3 spans 14 amino acids. The CDR3 DNA follows: TGTGCCAGCAGTGAAATGGGGGTCAATCAGCCCCAGCATTTT. It yields the protein CASSEMGVNQPQHF.

This chain uses TRBV2 with TRBJ2-7; a possible D gene is TRBD2 (5 bases). CDR1 SNHLY and CDR2 FYNNEI come from the germline V gene. V was pared by 6 bases and J by 6 bases, with 18 bases between. The CDR3 length is 14 residues. The CDR3 loop reads CASSTDLAFVEQYF. The DNA of the CDR3 is TGTGCCAGCAGCACTGATCTAGCCTTTGTCGAGCAGTACTTC.

This rearrangement joins TRBV9 to TRBJ1-3; no reliable D call. Germline loops: CDR1 SGDLS, CDR2 YYNGEE. This CDR3 contains 14 residues. V lost 2 bases and J 4 bases, leaving 10 bases between the germline ends. In DNA form, the CDR3 reads TGTGCCAGCAGCGTTGGTAGGGCGGGAAACACCATATATTTT. Protein: CASSVGRAGNTIYF.

J is TRBJ2-2 and V is TRBV7-8; weak D call: TRBD2 (5 bases). V was cut by 0 bases and J by 5 bases, with 13 bases left in between. Germline CDR1 reads SGHVS; CDR2 reads FQNEAQ. CDR3 size: 16 residues. Written as DNA, the CDR3 is TGTGCCAGCAGCTTAGCCCCCCGGACTGAAACCGGGGAGCTGTTTTTT. Translating gives CASSLAPRTETGELFF. Full variable domain (outside the CDR3, taken from reference TRBV7-8 and TRBJ2-2): GAGVSQSPRYKVAKRGQDVALRCDPISGHVSLFWYQQALGQGPEFLTYFQNEAQLDKSGLPSDRFFAERPEGSVSTLKIQRTQQEDSAVYLCASSLAPRTETGELFFGEGSRLTVL.

The rearrangement uses TRBV5-1 and TRBJ2-1; D tentatively reads TRBD1 or TRBD2 (5 bases each). Germline CDR1 and CDR2: SGHRS and YFSETQ. This CDR3 is built from 14 residues. With 4 bases removed from V and 7 bases from J, the gap between germline ends came to 15 bases. The CDR3 spells CASSIAGTNNEQFF. In nucleotides, the CDR3 is TGCGCCAGCAGCATAGCCGGGACGAATAATGAGCAGTTCTTC.

The V call is TRBV30, the J call TRBJ2-5; D possibly matches TRBD1 or TRBD2 (6 bases each). The CDR3 is made up of 14 amino acids. The V gene lost 3 bases and the J gene lost 4 bases, with 15 bases spanning the gap. The germline V gene has CDR1 GTSNPN and CDR2 SVGIG (reference sequence). The chain's CDR3 is CAWSPIGGTETQYF. The CDR3 DNA follows: TGTGCCTGGAGCCCAATAGGGGGGACAGAGACCCAGTACTTC.

This chain connects TRBV7-9 to TRBJ2-1; TRBD2 aligns across 8 bases. Germline trimming cut 5 bases from V and 8 bases from J; bases unmatched to any gene: 11. Germline loops: CDR1 SEHNR, CDR2 FQNEAQ (reference sequence). This CDR3 has 15 residues. The DNA of the CDR3 is TGTGCCAGCAGCCCCCGGGGAGCGGGAGTGGATGAGCAGTTCTTC. Translated, it gives CASSPRGAGVDEQFF.

This clone was counted a few times. The J gene is TRBJ2-3, the V gene TRBV15; D possibly corresponds to TRBD1 (6 bases). The CDR3 consists of 14 residues. Germline V gene data show CDR1 as LNHNV and CDR2 as YYDKDF (reference sequence). The V gene lost 4 bases and the J gene lost 4 bases, with 12 bases spanning the gap. The DNA of the CDR3 is TGTGCCACCAGCACGAACAGGGAATCAGATACGCAGTATTTT. Translation: CATSTNRESDTQYF.

The chain links TRBV2 to TRBJ2-3, with TRBD2 matching 8 bases. Germline loops: CDR1 SNHLY, CDR2 FYNNEI. The V gene end was trimmed by 3 bases and the J gene end by 0 bases; junction bases not matched to a gene: 14. The length of the CDR3 is 19 residues. The CDR3 sequence: CASSDPPGGEGTSTDTQYF. CDR3 nucleotides: TGTGCCAGCAGTGACCCCCCGGGGGGGGAGGGTACTAGCACAGATACGCAGTATTTT.

This clone has just a few counts. This chain uses TRBV19 with TRBJ2-1, with no clear D. V gave up 6 bases and J gave up 6 bases, with 12 bases separating them. Germline V CDR1 and CDR2: LNHDA, SQIVND (reference sequence). The CDR3 spans 13 residues. The CDR3 loop is CASRVTSRNEQFF. As DNA, the CDR3 is TGTGCCAGTAGAGTTACCAGCCGCAATGAGCAGTTCTTC.

The V call is TRBV27, the J call TRBJ1-3; TRBD1 matches at 8 bases. Per the germline V gene, CDR1 is MNHEY and CDR2 is SMNVEV (reference sequence). After removal of 6 bases from V and 2 bases from J, the junction contained 3 bases not matched to a gene. CDR3 length equals 14 residues. The CDR3 nucleotides are TGTGCCAGCAGGCAGACAGGGGCTGGAAACACCATATATTTT. Encoded protein: CASRQTGAGNTIYF.

This chain's CDR3 is CASSSPGQGFYEQYF. The CDR3 region has the DNA TGTGCCAGCAGTTCCCCGGGACAGGGATTCTACGAGCAGTACTTC. The chain has TRBV28 and TRBJ2-7, with 9 bases lining up with TRBD1. Germline V lookup: CDR1 MDHEN, CDR2 SYDVKM. This CDR3 is 15 amino acids long. V lost 4 bases, J lost 3 bases, and 7 bases stayed unmatched.